What follows are 16 T cell receptor beta chains derived from one specimen sequenced in a study of T-cell reconstitution after alpha-beta-depleted transplantation in children. Unique molecular identifiers were used to barcode this TCRbeta library. TCRdb recomputed calls from the PCR reads with MiXCR, one row per CDR3 protein. The sample lists approximately 15,000 distinct CDR3 sequences; roughly 8% were seen once. This material consisted of PBMCs, mostly from graft donor cells, taken 60 days after TCRalphabeta/CD19-depleted stem cell transplant. These TCRs come from a boy in the first two years of life who had a stem cell transplant for Wiskott-Aldrich syndrome, so the T cells may come from the graft donor.

This clonotype was picked up many times. The CDR3 region is CSARGTAWNQPQHF. The CDR3 bases are TGCAGTGCTAGAGGGACAGCTTGGAATCAGCCCCAGCATTTT. V is TRBV20-1 and J is TRBJ1-5; possible D gene TRBD1, 6 bases. The CDR3 loop spans 14 amino acids. V lost 1 base, J lost 4 bases, and 11 bases lay in between. Per germline, CDR1 DFQATT and CDR2 SNEGSKA (reference sequence).

This clonotype was counted between two and nine times. The genes are TRBV2 and TRBJ2-5, with D possibly called TRBD1 or TRBD2 (5 bases each). In germline, CDR1 is SNHLY, CDR2 FYNNEI. CDR3 length: 16 residues. Between the trimmed V and J ends, which lost 3 bases and 0 bases, there was a span of 14 bases. The chain's CDR3 is CASSEGRDLYQETQYF. Here the CDR3 DNA reads TGTGCCAGCAGTGAGGGCAGGGACCTGTACCAAGAGACCCAGTACTTC.

This clonotype was detected ten times or more. The genes are TRBV7-8 and TRBJ2-2; D is unclear. The CDR3 is made up of 13 amino acids. Trimming cost V 5 bases and J 4 bases, with 8 bases left between them. The germline CDR1 and CDR2 sequences are SGHVS and FQNEAQ. CDR3 in DNA: TGTGCCAGCAGCCATTGGGGCACCGGGGAGCTGTTTTTT. Translating gives CASSHWGTGELFF.

At least ten counts were recorded for this clonotype. The chain joins TRBV4-1 to TRBJ2-3; TRBD2 might be the D (5 bases). The CDR3 totals 14 residues. The V gene lost 0 bases and the J gene lost 2 bases, with 6 bases spanning the gap. Germline V lookup: CDR1 MGHRA, CDR2 YSYEKL. Here the CDR3 DNA reads TGCGCCAGCAGCCAAGATGACTACACAGATACGCAGTATTTT. It specifies CASSQDDYTDTQYF.

In its sample, this clonotype was seen many times. V is TRBV5-6 and J is TRBJ1-6, with 12 nucleotides matching TRBD1. This CDR3 is built from 16 residues. V was clipped by 4 bases and J by 10 bases; unmatched bases: 9. In germline, CDR1 is SGHDT, CDR2 YYEEEE. CDR3 protein: CASSVGQGAFSSPLHF. CDR3 DNA sequence: TGTGCCAGCAGCGTGGGACAGGGGGCATTTAGCTCACCCCTCCACTTT.

This clonotype was counted at least ten times. V is TRBV19 and J is TRBJ2-1; D perhaps matches TRBD2 (5 bases). CDR1 LNHDA and CDR2 SQIVND come from the germline V gene (reference sequence). Trimming took off 7 bases at V and 2 bases at J, with 9 bases between the two ends. The CDR3 length is 13 residues. The DNA of the CDR3 is TGTGCCAGTAATGAGGGTGCCTACAATGAGCAGTTCTTC. Translating gives CASNEGAYNEQFF.

With respect to this clonotype: A read error is possible here, since a much larger clone lies one base away. The chain combines TRBV5-1 with TRBJ2-3, with D possibly matching TRBD1 (5 bases). The germline CDR1 and CDR2 sequences are SGHRS and YFSETQ. The CDR3 runs to 12 residues. CDR3 nucleotides: TGCGCCAGCAGCGTAAGCACAGGTACGCAGTATTTT. Translated, it gives CASSVSTGTQYF.

This clonotype was picked up many times. The V and J genes are TRBV2 and TRBJ1-5, with D possibly being TRBD1 (5 bases). This CDR3 is built from 14 residues. V was shortened by 2 bases and J by 5 bases, with 10 bases between the two germline ends. Germline CDR1 is SNHLY and CDR2 is FYNNEI. The CDR3 is CASSETAGDQPQHF. Here the CDR3 DNA reads TGTGCCAGCAGTGAAACGGCGGGGGATCAGCCCCAGCATTTT.

The sample holds many counts of this clonotype. This chain joins TRBV12-3 or TRBV12-4 and TRBJ1-1; D is uncertain. This CDR3 has 14 amino acids. Trimming cost V 2 bases and J 0 bases, with 7 bases left between them. DNA for the CDR3: TGTGCCAGCAGTTTAAGAGGATTGAACACTGAAGCTTTCTTT. Its protein is CASSLRGLNTEAFF.

J is TRBJ1-4 and V is TRBV28; D gene ambiguous. The CDR3 has 13 residues. Germline V gives CDR1 MDHEN, CDR2 SYDVKM. Trimming pared 4 bases from V and 3 bases from J, leaving 6 bases between. The CDR3 region has the DNA TGTGCCAGCAGTTACCTGGCTAATGAAAAACTGTTTTTT. Its protein product is CASSYLANEKLFF.

This clonotype was picked up many times. The chain carries TRBV29-1 and TRBJ2-3; TRBD1 agrees at 8 bases. CDR1 is SQVTM, CDR2 ANQGSEA, per germline. J gave up 5 bases and V 1 base, and 5 bases lay outside the gene matches. CDR3 size: 14 residues. This chain's CDR3 is CSVEVVTGVDTQYF. CDR3 DNA sequence: TGCAGCGTTGAAGTCGTGACAGGGGTAGATACGCAGTATTTT.

Many counts were recorded for this clonotype. V usage is TRBV5-1 and J usage is TRBJ2-2; 12 bases agree with TRBD2. Per the germline V gene, CDR1 is SGHRS and CDR2 is YFSETQ. With 0 bases clipped from V and 6 bases from J, the junction kept 0 bases outside the gene matches. The CDR3 is 15 residues long. The CDR3 here is CASSLGLAGAGELFF. CDR3 DNA sequence: TGCGCCAGCAGCTTGGGACTAGCGGGGGCCGGGGAGCTGTTTTTT.

This clonotype showed up many times. J is TRBJ1-1 and V is TRBV12-3 or TRBV12-4, with no clear D. There are 13 residues in the CDR3. With 6 bases removed from V and 2 bases from J, the gap between germline ends came to 10 bases. CDR3 nucleotide sequence: TGTGCCAGCAGCCTGAGGCCAAACACTGAAGCTTTCTTT. Translating it yields CASSLRPNTEAFF.

This clonotype was counted a few times. The chain recombines TRBV21-1 with TRBJ2-1; no check of the table's D call, TRBD2, against the DNA was made. TRBV21-1 is a listed pseudogene. This CDR3 has 13 residues. In DNA, the CDR3 is TGTGCCAGCAGCGGCCCAGCGGGAGATGAGCAGTTCTTC. Its translation: CASSGPAGDEQFF.

This clonotype was observed at least ten times. The chain carries TRBV4-2 and TRBJ2-7, with D perhaps given as TRBD1 or TRBD2 (5 bases each). Trimming left V 0 bases short and J 3 bases short, with 9 bases between. This CDR3 contains 14 residues. The germline V gene encodes CDR1 LGHNA and CDR2 YNFKEQ. The CDR3 loop is CASSQDEGNYEQYF. The CDR3 DNA is TGTGCCAGCAGCCAAGATGAGGGGAACTACGAGCAGTACTTC.

The table lists this clonotype with many counts. V and J are TRBV4-2 and TRBJ2-3; TRBD2 matches at 8 bases. Germline loops: CDR1 LGHNA, CDR2 YNFKEQ. This CDR3 is 17 amino acids long. The ends lost 0 bases at V and 4 bases at J; junction bases unmatched: 9. CDR3 loop: CASSQERSSGRADTQYF. CDR3 nucleotide sequence: TGTGCCAGCAGCCAAGAGAGGTCCAGCGGGAGAGCAGATACGCAGTATTTT.